The 11 T cell receptor beta chains presented below share a single source sample, sequenced in a study of T cell repertoires in cytomegalovirus infection. A single record per CDR3 protein comes from TCRdb applying MiXCR to the reads. Among hundreds of thousands of distinct CDR3 sequences, about 20% were seen once, and the ten largest hold approximately 18%. Sequences were obtained from CD8+ T cells from PBMCs. Every receptor here comes from a human donor in good health (CMV status not recorded). Some clones in this sample may be carry-over from other donors' samples.

V usage is TRBV7-2 and J usage is TRBJ1-5, with a weak D call TRBD1 (6 bases). V shed 5 bases and J shed 3 bases, with 11 bases lying between them. The germline V gene has CDR1 SGHTA and CDR2 FQGNSA. The CDR3 runs to 14 residues. In DNA form, the CDR3 reads TGTGCCAGCAGCAAACAGGGCTACAATCAGCCCCAGCATTTT. Amino acid sequence: CASSKQGYNQPQHF. Based on the CDR3 plus reference TRBV7-2 and TRBJ1-5, the full variable domain is GAGVSQSPSNKVTEKGKDVELRCDPISGHTALYWYRQSLGQGLEFLIYFQGNSAPDKSGLPSDRFSAERTGGSVSTLTIQRTQQEDSAVYLCASSKQGYNQPQHFGDGTRLSIL.

This chain joins TRBV20-1 and TRBJ2-1; D perhaps matches TRBD2 (5 bases). The germline gives CDR1 DFQATT, CDR2 SNEGSKA (reference sequence). CDR3 length equals 15 residues. With 1 base removed from V and 5 bases from J, the gap between germline ends came to 15 bases. CDR3 nucleotide sequence: TGCAGTGCTAGAGGTTACGGGCGGGTCGACAATGAGCAGTTCTTC. The encoded protein is CSARGYGRVDNEQFF.

This clonotype was detected only a few times. This sequence joins TRBV12-3 or TRBV12-4 and TRBJ2-1; 12 nucleotides line up with TRBD2. The CDR3 sequence is 16 residues long. V was pared by 5 bases and J by 4 bases, with 6 bases of the junction left unmatched. DNA for the CDR3: TGTGCCAGCAGTCCTCGGACTAGCGGGGTTTACAATGAGCAGTTCTTC. This translates into CASSPRTSGVYNEQFF.

This clonotype occurred a few times. V is TRBV19 and J is TRBJ2-7; the match to TRBD1 covers 10 bases. CDR3 length: 15 residues. Trimming at V came to 5 bases and at J to 3 bases, leaving 7 bases not matched to a gene. Germline V lookup: CDR1 LNHDA, CDR2 SQIVND (reference sequence). CDR3 residues: CASSFGTGEFYEQYF. CDR3 DNA sequence: TGTGCCAGTAGTTTCGGGACAGGGGAGTTCTACGAGCAGTACTTC.

The chain has TRBV27 and TRBJ2-1, with TRBD2 matching over 11 bases. Germline values: CDR1 MNHEY, CDR2 SMNVEV (reference sequence). The trim removed 7 bases at V and 3 bases at J, leaving 2 bases unmatched. This CDR3 spans 14 amino acids. The CDR3 DNA follows: TGTGCCAGCATTAGCGGGGGGGTCTACAATGAGCAGTTCTTC. It specifies CASISGGVYNEQFF.

The table lists this clonotype with many counts. The gene calls are TRBV9 and TRBJ1-4; no definite D call. The V gene lost 3 bases and the J gene lost 7 bases, with 7 bases spanning the gap. Germline V gene data show CDR1 as SGDLS and CDR2 as YYNGEE. This CDR3 has 12 residues. The CDR3, as DNA: TGTGCCAGCAGCGGGGATAGTGAAAAACTGTTTTTT. Translated, it gives CASSGDSEKLFF.

This clonotype was counted a few times. This chain joins TRBV12-3 or TRBV12-4 and TRBJ1-3, with no clear D. Between the trimmed V and J ends, which lost 1 base and 1 base, there was a span of 8 bases. The CDR3 is 15 residues long. CDR3 in DNA: TGTGCCAGCAGTTTAGAATTCCGATCTGGAAACACCATATATTTT. It is translated as CASSLEFRSGNTIYF.

This clonotype was seen only a few times. The chain recombines TRBV20-1 with TRBJ1-2, with 11 bases fitting TRBD1. The J segment lost 8 bases and the V segment lost 0 bases, leaving 8 bases of the junction unmatched. Looked up from germline, CDR1 is DFQATT and CDR2 is SNEGSKA (reference sequence). This CDR3 is 15 amino acids long. CDR3 sequence (DNA): TGCAGTGCTAGAGATAGAGGACAGGGGGCGAAGGGCTACACCTTC. Translation gives CSARDRGQGAKGYTF.

This clonotype has a count of ten or more. CDR3: CASSLTSGREAFF. The CDR3 DNA reads as TGTGCCAGCAGCTTAACCTCCGGGAGGGAAGCTTTCTTT. The chain couples TRBV7-6 to TRBJ1-1; D not certain. V was cut by 2 bases and J by 8 bases, with 12 bases left in between. Germline V gene data show CDR1 as SGHVS and CDR2 as FNYEAQ. This CDR3 comprises 13 residues.

At least ten counts were recorded for this clonotype. The V and J genes are TRBV10-3 and TRBJ2-2, with D perhaps matching TRBD1 or TRBD2 (5 bases each). Germline lookup yields CDR1 ENHRY and CDR2 SYGVKD. V gave up 10 bases and J gave up 2 bases, with 14 bases separating them. The CDR3 covers 14 residues. As DNA, the CDR3 is TGTGCCACACTAGTTGACAGTAACACCGGGGAGCTGTTTTTT. Its translation is CATLVDSNTGELFF.

The chain links TRBV23-1 to TRBJ1-1; D unclear. TRBV23-1 is an ORF for which the function is uncertain. CDR3 length: 14 amino acids. V dropped 0 bases and J dropped 10 bases, with 15 bases sitting between them. The CDR3 coding sequence is TGCGCCAGCAGTCAATCGGGCCCCCGATGGATAGCTTTCTTT. This gives the protein CASSQSGPRWIAFF.